This T cell receptor beta chain stems from a study of blood T cell repertoires in COVID-19. The overall study: PBMCs, B-cell-depleted T cells, or T cells were the source of the cDNA or gDNA that made up the material.

This clone appeared once. Generated by immunoSEQ multiplex PCR, the TCRdb table keeps only in-frame clones and is missing some. There are about 270,000 clones in the sample; about four fifths occur only once, and around a tenth lies in the top ten. This TCR came from a woman aged 45 to 65 who had recovered from COVID-19. The sequencing input was peripheral blood.

CDR3 DNA sequence: TGTGCCAGTAGTCACACTAGCAGCCCCACCGGGGAGCTGTTTTTT. This codes for CASSHTSSPTGELFF. The chain is built from TRBV19 and TRBJ2-2; D possibly corresponds to TRBD2 (6 bases). Germline V CDR1 and CDR2: LNHDA, SQIVND (reference sequence). V lost 5 bases to trimming and J lost 4 bases, with 14 bases between them. This CDR3 region has 15 residues.